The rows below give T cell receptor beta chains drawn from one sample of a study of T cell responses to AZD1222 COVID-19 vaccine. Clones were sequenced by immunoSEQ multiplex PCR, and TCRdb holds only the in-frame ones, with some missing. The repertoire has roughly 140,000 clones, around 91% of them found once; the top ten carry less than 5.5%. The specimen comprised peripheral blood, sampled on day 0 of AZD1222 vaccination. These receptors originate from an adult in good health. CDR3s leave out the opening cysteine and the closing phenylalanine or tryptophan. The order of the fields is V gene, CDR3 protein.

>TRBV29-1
SVKGILNTEAF
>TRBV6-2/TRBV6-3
ASSYDRESNEQF
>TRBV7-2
ASSFGGSQETQY
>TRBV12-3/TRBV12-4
ASSLRDFYEQY
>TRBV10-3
AISERGDNEQF
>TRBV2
ASSDDRGLSYEQY
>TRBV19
ATTSGQPYNSPLH
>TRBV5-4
ASSLPAEGYT
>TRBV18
ASSLGQGFVQPQH
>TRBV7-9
ASSLVQGQNEQF
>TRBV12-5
ASGLGQPQTQY
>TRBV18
ASSQGNADTQY
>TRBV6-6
ASSYIYEQY
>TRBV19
ASSSSGARNEKLF
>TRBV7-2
ASSLVLGRGSPLH
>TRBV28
ASSLMGARGYT
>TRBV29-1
SVHQGAVYNEQF
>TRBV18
ASSPRAPNYGYT
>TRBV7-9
ASSLGRTGVTEAF
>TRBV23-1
ASSQRAADRGQNIQY
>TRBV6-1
ASSEGSGWGAPLH
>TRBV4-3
ASSQKYRDRGTEAF
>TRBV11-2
ASSLVPWQNTEAF
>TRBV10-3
ATSGLAGRGGELF
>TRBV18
ASSPSILDLNTEAF
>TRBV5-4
ASSSGGVSNEKLF
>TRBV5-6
ASSLYETQY
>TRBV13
ASSFEAVNEQF
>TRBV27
ASRFSGLNNEQF
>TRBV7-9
ASSPLERLYNEQF
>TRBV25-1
ASSEPGSETQY
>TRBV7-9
ASSPASAGEQF
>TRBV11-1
ASSKGGQQLSYGYT
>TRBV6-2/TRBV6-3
ASSYFRGDEQF
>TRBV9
ASSVATGRADTQY
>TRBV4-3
ASSRGTAPDTQY
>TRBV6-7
ASSYKVAVRSYEQY
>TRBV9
ASSPTREGFNEQF
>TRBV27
ASSLGSSGNEQF
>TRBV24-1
ATSDLKKNTGELF
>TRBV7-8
ASSLRLLAGGPRLYNEQF
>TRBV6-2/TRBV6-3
ASSYSNGWVNEQF